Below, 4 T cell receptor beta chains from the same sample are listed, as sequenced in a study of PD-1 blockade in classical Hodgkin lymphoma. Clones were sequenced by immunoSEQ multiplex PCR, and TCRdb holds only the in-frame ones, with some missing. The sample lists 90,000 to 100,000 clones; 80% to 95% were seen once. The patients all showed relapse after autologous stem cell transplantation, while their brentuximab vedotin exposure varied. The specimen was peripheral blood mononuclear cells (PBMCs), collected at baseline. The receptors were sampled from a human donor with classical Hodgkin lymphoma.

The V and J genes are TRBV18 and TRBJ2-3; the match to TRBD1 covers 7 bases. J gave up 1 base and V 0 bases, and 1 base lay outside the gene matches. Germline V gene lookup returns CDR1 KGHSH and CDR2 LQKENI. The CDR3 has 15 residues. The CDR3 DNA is TGTGCCAGCTCACCACCGACAGGGCGCACAGATACGCAGTATTTT. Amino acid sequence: CASSPPTGRTDTQYF.

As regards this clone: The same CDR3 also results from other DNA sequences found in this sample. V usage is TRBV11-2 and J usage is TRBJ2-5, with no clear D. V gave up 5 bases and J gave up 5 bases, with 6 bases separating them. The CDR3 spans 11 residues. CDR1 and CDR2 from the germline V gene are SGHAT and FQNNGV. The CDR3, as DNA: TGTGCCAGCAGCCTGGGGGAGACCCAGTACTTC. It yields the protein CASSLGETQYF.

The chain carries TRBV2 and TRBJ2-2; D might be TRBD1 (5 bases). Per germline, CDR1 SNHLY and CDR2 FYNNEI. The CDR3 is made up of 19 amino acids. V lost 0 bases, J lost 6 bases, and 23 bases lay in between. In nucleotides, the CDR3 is TGTGCCAGCAGTGAAGCGCTTCCAGGGTTCGACATCGCGTCCGGGGAGCTGTTTTTT. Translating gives CASSEALPGFDIASGELFF. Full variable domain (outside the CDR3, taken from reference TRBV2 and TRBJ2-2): EPEVTQTPSHQVTQMGQEVILRCVPISNHLYFYWYRQILGQKVEFLVSFYNNEISEKSEIFDDQFSVERPDGSNFTLKIRSTKLEDSAMYFCASSEALPGFDIASGELFFGEGSRLTVL.

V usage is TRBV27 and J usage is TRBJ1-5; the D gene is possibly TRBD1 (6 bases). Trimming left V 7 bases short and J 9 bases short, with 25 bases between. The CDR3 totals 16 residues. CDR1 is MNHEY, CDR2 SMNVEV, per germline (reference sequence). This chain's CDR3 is CASKGSRDTSFLPQHF. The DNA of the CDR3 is TGTGCCAGCAAGGGATCCCGGGACACATCTTTCCTGCCCCAGCATTTT.